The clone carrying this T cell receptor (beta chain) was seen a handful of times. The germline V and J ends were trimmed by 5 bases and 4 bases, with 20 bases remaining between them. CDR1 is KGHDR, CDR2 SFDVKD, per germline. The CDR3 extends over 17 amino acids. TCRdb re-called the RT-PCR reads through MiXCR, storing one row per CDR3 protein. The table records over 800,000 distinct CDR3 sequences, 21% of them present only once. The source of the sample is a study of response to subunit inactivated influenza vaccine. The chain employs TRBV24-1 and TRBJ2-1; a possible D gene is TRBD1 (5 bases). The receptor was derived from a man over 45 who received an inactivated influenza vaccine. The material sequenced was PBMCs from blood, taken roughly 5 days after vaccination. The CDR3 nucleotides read TGTGCCACCAGTGGGGGCAGGGATGCGTCCTCTTACAATGAGCAGTTCTTC. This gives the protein CATSGGRDASSYNEQFF.